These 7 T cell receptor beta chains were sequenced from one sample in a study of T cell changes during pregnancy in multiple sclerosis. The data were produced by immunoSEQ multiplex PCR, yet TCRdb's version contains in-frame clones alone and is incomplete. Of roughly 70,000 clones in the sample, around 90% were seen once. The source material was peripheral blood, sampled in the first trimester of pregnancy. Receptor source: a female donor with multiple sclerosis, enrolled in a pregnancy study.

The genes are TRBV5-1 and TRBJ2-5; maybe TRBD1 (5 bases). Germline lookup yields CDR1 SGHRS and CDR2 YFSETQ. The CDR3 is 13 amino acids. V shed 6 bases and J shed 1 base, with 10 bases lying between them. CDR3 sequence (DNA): TGCGCCAGCAAGGGGCAGGCCCAAGAGACCCAGTACTTC. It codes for CASKGQAQETQYF.

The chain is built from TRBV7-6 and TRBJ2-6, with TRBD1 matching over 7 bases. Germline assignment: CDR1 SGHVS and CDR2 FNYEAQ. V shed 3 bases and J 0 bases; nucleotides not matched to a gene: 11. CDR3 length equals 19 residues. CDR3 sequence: CASSFKAQGVSSGANVLTF. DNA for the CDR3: TGTGCCAGCAGCTTTAAGGCCCAGGGGGTGAGCTCTGGGGCCAACGTCCTGACTTTC.

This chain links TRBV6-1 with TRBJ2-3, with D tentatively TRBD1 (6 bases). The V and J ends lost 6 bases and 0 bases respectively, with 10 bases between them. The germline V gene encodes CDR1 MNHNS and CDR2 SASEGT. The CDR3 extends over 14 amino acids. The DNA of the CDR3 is TGTGCCAGCAGCACAGGGTCTAGCACAGATACGCAGTATTTT. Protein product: CASSTGSSTDTQYF.

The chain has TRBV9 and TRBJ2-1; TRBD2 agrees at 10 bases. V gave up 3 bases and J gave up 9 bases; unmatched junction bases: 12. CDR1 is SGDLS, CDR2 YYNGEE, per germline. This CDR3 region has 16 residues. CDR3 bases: TGTGCCAGCAGCGCATACCAGACACTAGCGGGAACTGAGCAGTTCTTC. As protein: CASSAYQTLAGTEQFF.

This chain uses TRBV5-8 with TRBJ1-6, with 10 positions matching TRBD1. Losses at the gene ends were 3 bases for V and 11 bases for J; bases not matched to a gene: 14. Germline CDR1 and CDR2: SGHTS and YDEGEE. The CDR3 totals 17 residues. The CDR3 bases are TGTGCCAGCAGCTGGGAGACAGGGGGCCCACCGGGGACACCCCTCCACTTT. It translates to CASSWETGGPPGTPLHF.

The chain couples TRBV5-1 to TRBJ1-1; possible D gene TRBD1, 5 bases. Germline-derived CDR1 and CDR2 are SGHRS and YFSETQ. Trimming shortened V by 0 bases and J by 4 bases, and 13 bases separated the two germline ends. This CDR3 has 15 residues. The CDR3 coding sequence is TGCGCCAGCAGCTTGGGGCAGGGAGGGGTCACTGAAGCTTTCTTT. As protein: CASSLGQGGVTEAFF.

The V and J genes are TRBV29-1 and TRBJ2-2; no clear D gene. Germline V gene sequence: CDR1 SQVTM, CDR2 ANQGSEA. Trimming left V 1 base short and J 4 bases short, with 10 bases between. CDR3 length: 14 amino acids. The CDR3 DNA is TGCAGCGTTGAAGGTAGACTCCCCACCGGGGAGCTGTTTTTT. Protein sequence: CSVEGRLPTGELFF.